The next 28 T cell receptor beta chains were all read from a single sample in a study of T cell responses to AZD1222 COVID-19 vaccine. The repertoire was sequenced with immunoSEQ multiplex PCR; TCRdb's copy has only in-frame clones and lacks some. The sample comprises about 110,000 clones, nearly 90% of which are singletons, and around 13% rests with the top ten. Specimen: peripheral blood, collected on day 0 of MenACWY control vaccination. Receptor source: an adult in good health.

The table lists this clone with a few counts. V is TRBV24-1 and J is TRBJ2-5; D perhaps matches TRBD2 (6 bases). The CDR3 is 13 residues long. Trimming left V 6 bases short and J 7 bases short, with 14 bases between. Germline CDR1 KGHDR, CDR2 SFDVKD. The CDR3 reads CATSTTGVVTQYF. CDR3 nucleotide sequence: TGTGCCACCAGTACGACGGGGGTAGTGACCCAGTACTTC.

Here the CDR3 reads CASSYYGPYEQYF. The CDR3, as DNA: TGTGCCAGTAGTTATTACGGCCCCTACGAGCAGTACTTC. This chain joins TRBV19 and TRBJ2-7; the D is unclear. CDR1 is LNHDA and CDR2 is SQIVND in the germline V gene (reference sequence). The V gene lost 5 bases and the J gene lost 2 bases, with 10 bases spanning the gap. The CDR3 length is 13 residues. The full variable domain, its missing parts supplied by reference TRBV19 and TRBJ2-7, is DGGITQSPKYLFRKEGQNVTLSCEQNLNHDAMYWYRQDPGQGLRLIYYSQIVNDFQKGDIAEGYSVSREKKESFPLTVTSAQKNPTAFYLCASSYYGPYEQYFGPGTRLTVT.

The chain employs TRBV18 and TRBJ2-7; 10 bases align to TRBD2. J lost 2 bases, V lost 6 bases, and 7 bases had no gene match. This CDR3 is built from 15 residues. Germline CDR1 is KGHSH and CDR2 is LQKENI. CDR3 protein: CASSQRTSGTYEQYF. In nucleotides, the CDR3 is TGTGCCAGCTCCCAACGAACTAGCGGGACCTACGAGCAGTACTTC.

This clone was recorded only once. The genes are TRBV4-1 and TRBJ2-1; a possible D gene is TRBD1 (5 bases). Germline CDR1 is MGHRA and CDR2 is YSYEKL. This CDR3 region has 17 residues. V lost 3 bases and J lost 5, with 20 bases in between. CDR3 loop: CASSQILRVGQDNEQFF. CDR3 coding DNA: TGCGCCAGCAGCCAGATCCTTAGGGTGGGGCAGGACAATGAGCAGTTCTTC.

In the case of this clone: Additional DNA sequences in this sample encode the identical CDR3. The V and J genes are TRBV6-5 and TRBJ1-6; D not certain. V gave up 7 bases and J gave up 0 bases, with 7 bases separating them. CDR1 and CDR2 (germline): MNHEY, SVGAGI. The CDR3 contains 14 residues. CDR3 DNA sequence: TGTGCCAGCAAAAGGAGCTCCTATAATTCACCCCTCCACTTT. Translating gives CASKRSSYNSPLHF.

The chain links TRBV5-4 to TRBJ2-7; 11 bases are a match to TRBD2. The CDR3 length is 16 residues. CDR1 is SGHNT and CDR2 is YYREEE in the germline V gene (reference sequence). Trimming at V came to 3 bases and at J to 4 bases, leaving 9 bases not matched to a gene. CDR3 bases: TGTGCCAGCAGCTCGAAGACTAGCGGGACCCGATACGAGCAGTACTTC. Translation: CASSSKTSGTRYEQYF.

The CDR3 sequence: CASSISSRLTNEKLFF. CDR3 nucleotide sequence: TGTGCCAGTAGTATCAGCAGTCGGCTTACTAATGAAAAACTGTTTTTT. This chain joins TRBV19 and TRBJ1-4, with D unclear. Germline lookup yields CDR1 LNHDA and CDR2 SQIVND (reference sequence). Trimming pared 3 bases from V and 2 bases from J, leaving 13 bases between. CDR3 length: 16 residues.

This sequence joins TRBV7-9 and TRBJ1-1; D might be TRBD1 (6 bases). V lost 5 bases and J lost 3, with 19 bases in between. Per the germline V gene, CDR1 is SEHNR and CDR2 is FQNEAQ (reference sequence). CDR3 length: 16 amino acids. CDR3 bases: TGTGCCAGCAGCCGACAGGCTGGTGGTGGCCACACTGAAGCTTTCTTT. Translated, it gives CASSRQAGGGHTEAFF.

This clone was observed a single time. The chain uses TRBV6-5 and TRBJ2-5, with D possibly being TRBD2 (7 bases). V was clipped by 2 bases and J by 7 bases, with 17 bases between them. This CDR3 is built from 15 residues. The germline V gene has CDR1 MNHEY and CDR2 SVGAGI. The CDR3, as DNA: TGTGCCAGCAGTTACGGCGGGGGCTCTGGGGGGACCCAGTACTTC. This encodes CASSYGGGSGGTQYF.

The chain joins TRBV6-2 or TRBV6-3 to TRBJ1-6, with D possibly matching TRBD1 (5 bases). The germline V gene encodes CDR1 MNHEY and CDR2 SVGEGT. This CDR3 comprises 13 residues. With 5 bases removed from V and 10 bases from J, the gap between germline ends came to 12 bases. This CDR3 reads CASSLRVTSPLHF. As DNA, the CDR3 is TGTGCCAGCAGTCTCAGGGTGACCTCACCCCTCCACTTT.

The CDR3 nucleotides are TGTGCCAGCAGCTTAGCGGGGGCCCTTAATTCACCCCTCCACTTT. Translated: CASSLAGALNSPLHF. The chain carries TRBV7-2 and TRBJ1-6; possible D gene TRBD1, 6 bases. CDR1 is SGHTA and CDR2 is FQGNSA in the germline V gene. This CDR3 region has 15 residues. With 0 bases removed from V and 6 bases from J, the gap between germline ends came to 9 bases. Drawing the rest from reference TRBV7-2 and TRBJ1-6, the complete variable domain is GAGVSQSPSNKVTEKGKDVELRCDPISGHTALYWYRQSLGQGLEFLIYFQGNSAPDKSGLPSDRFSAERTGGSVSTLTIQRTQQEDSAVYLCASSLAGALNSPLHFGNGTRLTVT.

CDR3 loop: CASSDRGRIGNTEAFF. DNA of the CDR3: TGTGCCAGTAGTGACAGGGGGCGCATTGGGAACACTGAAGCTTTCTTT. J is TRBJ1-1 and V is TRBV19; 10 bases map to TRBD1. V dropped 5 bases and J dropped 1; count of bases not matched to a gene: 7. CDR1 and CDR2 from the germline V gene are LNHDA and SQIVND (reference sequence). The CDR3 length is 16 residues.

V gene TRBV11-2 combines with J gene TRBJ2-1, with D perhaps matching TRBD2 (6 bases). CDR3 size: 14 residues. The V gene's germline CDR1 is SGHAT and CDR2 FQNNGV. The V and J ends lost 5 bases and 5 bases respectively, with 13 bases between them. The chain's CDR3 is CASSQPGGNNEQFF. The DNA of the CDR3 is TGTGCCAGCAGCCAGCCCGGGGGAAACAATGAGCAGTTCTTC. The whole variable domain, filled in from reference TRBV11-2 and TRBJ2-1, reads EAGVAQSPRYKIIEKRQSVAFWCNPISGHATLYWYQQILGQGPKLLIQFQNNGVVDDSQLPKDRFSAERLKGVDSTLKIQPAKLEDSAVYLCASSQPGGNNEQFFGPGTRLTVL.

The chain is built from TRBV18 and TRBJ2-2; 15 bases line up with TRBD2. The CDR3 has 19 residues. The germline gives CDR1 KGHSH, CDR2 LQKENI. Trimming at V came to 3 bases and at J to 1 base, leaving 6 bases not matched to a gene. For the CDR3, the DNA is TGTGCCAGCTCACCCCCGGGACTAGCGGGAGGACTGAACACCGGGGAGCTGTTTTTT. Translating gives CASSPPGLAGGLNTGELFF.

The rearrangement links TRBV9 to TRBJ2-6; maybe TRBD2 (7 bases). This CDR3 is 17 amino acids long. Germline CDR1 SGDLS, CDR2 YYNGEE. The V and J ends lost 2 bases and 4 bases respectively, with 16 bases between them. The CDR3 is CASSVYPGGPGANVLTF. Written as DNA, the CDR3 is TGTGCCAGCAGCGTTTACCCGGGGGGCCCGGGGGCCAACGTCCTGACTTTC.

This chain joins TRBV12-5 and TRBJ2-4; D perhaps matches TRBD2 (6 bases). The V gene's germline CDR1 is LGHNT and CDR2 FRNRAP. The CDR3 consists of 19 residues. Trimming removed 2 bases at V and 4 bases at J, with 24 bases between. CDR3 amino acids: CASGLFGGPSNKSKNIQYF. The DNA for the CDR3 is TGTGCTAGTGGTTTGTTCGGGGGACCGAGCAACAAATCTAAAAACATTCAGTACTTC.

This chain uses TRBV4-1 with TRBJ1-4, with 7 positions matching TRBD1. Looked up from germline, CDR1 is MGHRA and CDR2 is YSYEKL. This CDR3 region has 12 residues. Trimming took 1 base from V and 11 from J; bases not matched to a gene: 1. CDR3 protein: CASSQVQGKLFF. The CDR3 coding sequence is TGCGCCAGCAGCCAAGTACAGGGGAAACTGTTTTTT.

The J gene is TRBJ1-1, the V gene TRBV11-2, with D unclear. Per germline, CDR1 SGHAT and CDR2 FQNNGV. CDR3 length equals 17 residues. V lost 3 bases and J lost 1, with 18 bases in between. Written as DNA, the CDR3 is TGTGCCAGCAGCTTCAACTCGGGCGGGATGGGGAACACTGAAGCTTTCTTT. Translating gives CASSFNSGGMGNTEAFF.

The chain couples TRBV5-5 to TRBJ2-2; TRBD1 aligns across 7 bases. The trim removed 3 bases at V and 5 bases at J, leaving 4 bases unmatched. The CDR3 extends over 14 amino acids. Looked up from germline, CDR1 is SGHKS and CDR2 is YYEKEE (reference sequence). The CDR3 region is CASSWGQLTGELFF. As DNA, the CDR3 is TGTGCCAGCAGCTGGGGACAGCTGACCGGGGAGCTGTTTTTT.

A single count supports this clone. The chain carries TRBV28 and TRBJ2-7; 8 bases are shared with TRBD2. J gave up 2 bases and V 2 bases, and 5 bases lay outside the gene matches. The CDR3 extends over 15 amino acids. Germline CDR1 MDHEN, CDR2 SYDVKM. The CDR3 region is CASSLEGREAYEQYF. The DNA for the CDR3 is TGTGCCAGCAGTTTAGAGGGGCGGGAGGCCTACGAGCAGTACTTC. Full variable domain (outside the CDR3, taken from reference TRBV28 and TRBJ2-7): DVKVTQSSRYLVKRTGEKVFLECVQDMDHENMFWYRQDPGLGLRLIYFSYDVKMKEKGDIPEGYSVSREKKERFSLILESASTNQTSMYLCASSLEGREAYEQYFGPGTRLTVT.

The V call is TRBV7-8, the J call TRBJ2-7; TRBD1 might be the D (6 bases). This CDR3 comprises 12 residues. Germline values: CDR1 SGHVS, CDR2 FQNEAQ. Trimming cost V 5 bases and J 8 bases, with 13 bases left between them. CDR3 protein: CASSPTGSKQYF. CDR3 DNA sequence: TGTGCCAGCAGCCCGACAGGCAGCAAGCAGTACTTC.

This clone is medium-sized in the sample. The rearrangement uses TRBV4-1 and TRBJ1-4; TRBD1 matches 7 bases. This CDR3 is built from 16 residues. Looked up from germline, CDR1 is MGHRA and CDR2 is YSYEKL. The J segment lost 8 bases and the V segment lost 5 bases, leaving 14 bases of the junction unmatched. The CDR3 DNA reads TGCGCCAGCAGCGCAGAAAGGGACAGCCCTTGGGAAAAACTGTTTTTT. Protein sequence: CASSAERDSPWEKLFF.

V usage is TRBV2 and J usage is TRBJ1-4, with D perhaps TRBD1 (5 bases). The CDR3 contains 15 residues. The ends were cut back, 4 bases at V and 6 bases at J, with 15 bases in the middle. Germline values: CDR1 SNHLY, CDR2 FYNNEI. The CDR3, as DNA: TGTGCCAGCAGTGCATGGTTAGGGGTGGATGAAAAACTGTTTTTT. The encoded protein is CASSAWLGVDEKLFF.

The genes are TRBV12-3 or TRBV12-4 and TRBJ1-6; D call uncertain. The length of the CDR3 is 12 residues. V lost 4 bases, J lost 10 bases, and 8 bases lay in between. The CDR3 spells CASSWANSPLHF. In DNA form, the CDR3 reads TGTGCCAGCAGTTGGGCTAACTCACCCCTCCACTTT.

The V call is TRBV7-3, the J call TRBJ2-1; 9 positions agree with TRBD2. Germline-derived CDR1 and CDR2 are SGHTA and FQGTGA. This CDR3 has 15 amino acids. V shed 2 bases, J shed 8 bases, and the junction held 7 bases outside the gene matches. DNA of the CDR3: TGTGCCAGCAGCTTATTGGGGACTAGCTTTCATGAGCAGTTCTTC. This codes for CASSLLGTSFHEQFF.

The CDR3 is CASSLETRGEAFF. The CDR3 bases are TGTGCCAGCAGCTTAGAAACCAGGGGGGAAGCTTTCTTT. The chain is built from TRBV11-3 and TRBJ1-1; 7 positions match TRBD1. Germline CDR1 is SGHNT and CDR2 is YENEEA. The CDR3 runs to 13 residues. V was clipped by 0 bases and J by 8 bases; unmatched bases: 3.

This CDR3 is CASSFGDDRGSEAFF. CDR3 nucleotides: TGTGCCAGCAGCTTTGGGGACGACAGGGGATCTGAAGCTTTCTTT. The genes are TRBV7-9 and TRBJ1-1; 8 bases fit TRBD1. This CDR3 contains 15 residues. The germline CDR1 and CDR2 sequences are SEHNR and FQNEAQ (reference sequence). J was trimmed by 6 bases and V by 3 bases; bases with no gene match: 9.

This clone was detected only once. The rearrangement links TRBV7-9 to TRBJ2-7; no reliable D call. The CDR3 runs to 12 residues. The germline CDR1 and CDR2 sequences are SEHNR and FQNEAQ (reference sequence). Trimming removed 3 bases from V and 4 bases from J, with 7 bases in between. The CDR3 sequence: CASSFDGYEQYF. CDR3 sequence (DNA): TGTGCCAGCAGCTTCGACGGGTACGAGCAGTACTTC.